The next 27 T cell receptor beta chains were all read from a single sample in a study of blood T cell repertoires in COVID-19. Repertoires were generated with immunoSEQ multiplex PCR, while TCRdb's copy carries only in-frame clones and drops some. The table records about 200,000 clones, 70% to 90% of them present only once. The sample taken for sequencing was peripheral blood. These receptors were obtained from a woman between 45 and 60 years old with active or convalescent COVID-19.

The chain employs TRBV5-4 and TRBJ2-5; 8 bases map to TRBD1. CDR3 length: 16 amino acids. The germline V gene has CDR1 SGHNT and CDR2 YYREEE (reference sequence). V trimming: 0 bases; J trimming: 1 base; junction bases outside the gene matches: 5. This CDR3 is CASSLGDRGFQETQYF. The CDR3 DNA is TGTGCCAGCAGCTTGGGTGACAGGGGATTCCAAGAGACCCAGTACTTC.

This clone occurred once. The V and J genes are TRBV6-5 and TRBJ1-5; D unresolved. Germline loops: CDR1 MNHEY, CDR2 SVGAGI. The CDR3 has 14 amino acids. V lost 10 bases and J 2 bases, leaving 15 bases between the germline ends. The CDR3 DNA reads TGTGCCACCCAAGCCCGGGATGGCAATCAGCCCCAGCATTTT. Encoded protein: CATQARDGNQPQHF.

The chain couples TRBV5-4 to TRBJ2-7; 7 bases are a match to TRBD1. From germline, CDR1 is SGHNT and CDR2 YYREEE (reference sequence). V lost 3 bases, J lost 7 bases, and 13 bases stayed unmatched. The CDR3 consists of 15 residues. The CDR3 DNA reads as TGTGCCAGCAGCTGGGCCACAGGGGTGGGGGATGAGCAGTACTTC. This gives the protein CASSWATGVGDEQYF.

V usage is TRBV7-9 and J usage is TRBJ1-4; D is unresolved. From germline, CDR1 is SEHNR and CDR2 FQNEAQ (reference sequence). With 4 bases removed from V and 2 bases from J, the gap between germline ends came to 14 bases. CDR3 size: 16 residues. CDR3 residues: CASSSLRPGTNEKLFF. The CDR3 DNA is TGTGCCAGCAGCTCCCTCCGCCCGGGGACTAATGAAAAACTGTTTTTT.

CDR3 sequence (DNA): TGTGCCACCAGCGTGGACAGGAACTATGGCTACACCTTC. Translated, it gives CATSVDRNYGYTF. The chain uses TRBV15 and TRBJ1-2; 7 nucleotides match TRBD1. V lost 5 bases and J lost 2; bases outside the gene matches: 2. Germline CDR1 is LNHNV and CDR2 is YYDKDF (reference sequence). CDR3 length equals 13 residues.

The chain carries TRBV11-2 and TRBJ2-7; D call uncertain. CDR3 length: 15 residues. V was cut by 5 bases and J by 4 bases, with 18 bases left in between. Looked up from germline, CDR1 is SGHAT and CDR2 is FQNNGV. CDR3 DNA: TGTGCCAGCAGCCTAAGCGTCTCACTTCCGTACGAGCAGTACGTC. Protein sequence: CASSLSVSLPYEQYV.

The chain is built from TRBV5-1 and TRBJ1-4; D is possibly TRBD1 (5 bases). CDR1 SGHRS and CDR2 YFSETQ come from the germline V gene. CDR3 size: 15 residues. V dropped 4 bases and J dropped 2 bases, with 12 bases sitting between them. CDR3 sequence: CASSLGAGTNEKLFF. In nucleotides, the CDR3 is TGCGCCAGCAGCCTCGGAGCAGGGACTAATGAAAAACTGTTTTTT.

J is TRBJ1-2 and V is TRBV7-9; TRBD1 aligns across 10 bases. The CDR3 is made up of 14 amino acids. Germline assignment: CDR1 SEHNR and CDR2 FQNEAQ (reference sequence). Unmatched junction bases numbered 0, after V lost 1 base and J lost 4 bases. CDR3 residues: CASSLGQGAYGYTF. Written as DNA, the CDR3 is TGTGCCAGCAGCTTAGGACAGGGGGCCTATGGCTACACCTTC.

The chain employs TRBV7-9 and TRBJ2-7; the D gene is possibly TRBD2 (5 bases). There are 13 residues in the CDR3. In germline, CDR1 is SEHNR, CDR2 FQNEAQ (reference sequence). V shed 5 bases and J shed 5 bases, with 13 bases lying between them. The CDR3 sequence: CASSRSEGHEQYF. DNA for the CDR3: TGTGCCAGCAGCCGATCCGAGGGCCACGAGCAGTACTTC.

This clone was seen a handful of times. The chain is built from TRBV5-1 and TRBJ1-6; no definite D call. Germline V gene lookup returns CDR1 SGHRS and CDR2 YFSETQ. V was pared by 0 bases and J by 10 bases, with 17 bases between. The CDR3 has 16 amino acids. CDR3 sequence (DNA): TGCGCCAGCAGCTTGGGCGGCCAGTCAATCGGCTCACCCCTCCACTTT. Amino acid sequence: CASSLGGQSIGSPLHF.

This clone occurred once. The chain combines TRBV5-4 with TRBJ2-3, with 7 bases fitting TRBD1. The CDR3 extends over 13 amino acids. Germline CDR1 and CDR2: SGHNT and YYREEE (reference sequence). Trimming took 1 base from V and 5 from J; bases not matched to a gene: 1. As DNA, the CDR3 is TGTGCCAGCAGCTTGTCAGGGGGAGATACGCAGTATTTT. Its protein product is CASSLSGGDTQYF.

This chain links TRBV6-4 with TRBJ1-1; D gene uncertain. This CDR3 is 13 amino acids long. The V end lost 6 bases, the J end lost 2 bases, and 10 bases lay between the germline ends. CDR1 and CDR2 (germline): MRHNA, SNTAGT. The CDR3 spells CASSLRANTEAFF. Here the CDR3 DNA reads TGTGCCAGCAGCTTGAGGGCTAACACTGAAGCTTTCTTT.

The chain employs TRBV5-4 and TRBJ2-5; D perhaps matches TRBD1 (7 bases). This CDR3 region has 15 residues. The germline V gene encodes CDR1 SGHNT and CDR2 YYREEE (reference sequence). Trimming took 3 bases from V and 5 from J, leaving 17 bases between them. The CDR3 coding sequence is TGTGCCAGCAGCTGGAAAACATCAGGGGGGGAGACCCAGTACTTC. Translated, it gives CASSWKTSGGETQYF.

CDR3 DNA: TGTGCCAGTAGAGAGCGCGGAAAATCAGCTAACTATGGCTACACCTTC. It translates to CASRERGKSANYGYTF. J is TRBJ1-2 and V is TRBV19; D is uncertain. This CDR3 is 16 amino acids long. CDR1 is LNHDA, CDR2 SQIVND, per germline (reference sequence). V lost 6 bases, J lost 0 bases, and 17 bases lay in between.

The chain recombines TRBV11-2 with TRBJ2-3, with a possible D match to TRBD1 (5 bases). The V and J ends lost 5 bases and 4 bases respectively, with 13 bases between them. The CDR3 loop spans 14 amino acids. Germline CDR1 and CDR2: SGHAT and FQNNGV. CDR3 region: CASSPGPRADTQYF. In nucleotides, the CDR3 is TGTGCCAGCAGCCCAGGGCCTAGGGCAGATACGCAGTATTTT.

The genes are TRBV24-1 and TRBJ2-5; D gene uncertain. V was trimmed by 7 bases and J by 10 bases, leaving 9 bases between them. The CDR3 contains 10 residues. Looked up from germline, CDR1 is KGHDR and CDR2 is SFDVKD. The CDR3 DNA is TGTGCCACCAGGACCCCGGGCCAGTACTTC. Its protein is CATRTPGQYF.

J is TRBJ2-2 and V is TRBV5-1; D remains unclear. V was pared by 4 bases and J by 7 bases, with 5 bases between. CDR1 and CDR2 from the germline V gene are SGHRS and YFSETQ. This CDR3 spans 11 amino acids. Here the CDR3 reads CASSLSGELFF. In DNA, the CDR3 is TGCGCCAGCAGCCTCAGCGGGGAGCTGTTTTTT.

This sequence joins TRBV6-5 and TRBJ2-1; D ambiguous. Germline V gene sequence: CDR1 MNHEY, CDR2 SVGAGI. Deletions cut 6 bases from V and 6 bases from J, with 12 bases between. There are 13 residues in the CDR3. CDR3 bases: TGTGCCAGCAGCCTCTTCGGTGCCAATGAGCAGTTCTTC. The encoded protein is CASSLFGANEQFF.

J is TRBJ2-7 and V is TRBV5-1, with 7 bases aligning to TRBD1. This CDR3 region has 16 residues. Trimming took 0 bases from V and 2 from J; bases not matched to a gene: 8. The V gene's germline CDR1 is SGHRS and CDR2 YFSETQ. The CDR3 nucleotides read TGCGCCAGCAGCTTGGTTCCGGGACAGTGGGCCTACGAGCAGTACTTC. It yields the protein CASSLVPGQWAYEQYF.

The chain combines TRBV18 with TRBJ2-1, with 8 bases that match TRBD1. V shed 2 bases and J 4 bases; nucleotides not matched to a gene: 4. This CDR3 is 15 amino acids long. The germline V gene has CDR1 KGHSH and CDR2 LQKENI. CDR3 bases: TGTGCCAGCTCACCAAAACAGGGGGAGTACAATGAGCAGTTCTTC. It translates to CASSPKQGEYNEQFF.

The chain employs TRBV27 and TRBJ1-6; 7 bases line up with TRBD1. The CDR3 loop spans 17 amino acids. Trimming removed 3 bases from V and 7 bases from J; junction bases left unmatched: 12. Germline V gene data show CDR1 as MNHEY and CDR2 as SMNVEV (reference sequence). The CDR3: CASSLSQQGLRNSPLHF. The CDR3 DNA reads as TGTGCCAGCAGTTTGTCACAACAGGGGCTAAGAAATTCACCCCTCCACTTT.

The chain joins TRBV30 to TRBJ2-3; 7 nucleotides agree with TRBD2. In germline, CDR1 is GTSNPN, CDR2 SVGIG (reference sequence). The V and J ends lost 4 bases and 2 bases, in that order; junction bases with no gene match: 6. The CDR3 spans 14 residues. CDR3 nucleotide sequence: TGTGCCTGGAAGGTCGGGGGGAACACAGATACGCAGTATTTT. This sequence encodes CAWKVGGNTDTQYF.

The V call is TRBV6-5, the J call TRBJ1-5, with 7 bases fitting TRBD1. V lost 2 bases, J lost 5 bases, and 9 bases stayed unmatched. Germline assignment: CDR1 MNHEY and CDR2 SVGAGI. The CDR3 totals 16 residues. This CDR3 is CASSYTSGTGDQPQHF. The CDR3 DNA sequence: TGTGCCAGCAGTTACACGTCGGGAACAGGGGATCAGCCCCAGCATTTT.

This sequence joins TRBV2 and TRBJ2-4, with 8 bases identical to TRBD1. Trimming cost V 7 bases and J 5 bases; bases outside gene matches: 1. The CDR3 runs 12 residues. CDR1 is SNHLY, CDR2 FYNNEI, per germline. The DNA of the CDR3 is TGTGCCAGCAAGGGACAGGAAAACATTCAGTACTTC. Translation: CASKGQENIQYF.

The CDR3 spells CASRRGPETYEQYV. As DNA, the CDR3 is TGTGCCAGCAGAAGAGGGCCTGAGACCTACGAGCAGTACGTC. The gene calls are TRBV2 and TRBJ2-7; tentatively, D is TRBD2 (5 bases). Trimming stripped 6 bases from V and 2 bases from J, with 14 bases between. The germline V gene encodes CDR1 SNHLY and CDR2 FYNNEI. The CDR3 runs 14 residues.

J is TRBJ1-1 and V is TRBV21-1; the table names TRBD1, a call not compared with the DNA. TRBV21-1 is classified as a pseudogene. The CDR3 consists of 15 residues. DNA of the CDR3: TGTGCCAGCAGCATGCGGACAGGGATGAACACTGAAGCTTTCTTT. Its translation is CASSMRTGMNTEAFF.

The genes are TRBV4-1 and TRBJ1-6, with TRBD1 matching 9 bases. Germline V gene sequence: CDR1 MGHRA, CDR2 YSYEKL. V shed 3 bases and J 10 bases; nucleotides not matched to a gene: 7. The CDR3 totals 15 residues. CDR3 bases: TGCGCCAGCAGCCATGAACAGGGGGCAGGCTCACCCCTCCACTTT. Translation gives CASSHEQGAGSPLHF.